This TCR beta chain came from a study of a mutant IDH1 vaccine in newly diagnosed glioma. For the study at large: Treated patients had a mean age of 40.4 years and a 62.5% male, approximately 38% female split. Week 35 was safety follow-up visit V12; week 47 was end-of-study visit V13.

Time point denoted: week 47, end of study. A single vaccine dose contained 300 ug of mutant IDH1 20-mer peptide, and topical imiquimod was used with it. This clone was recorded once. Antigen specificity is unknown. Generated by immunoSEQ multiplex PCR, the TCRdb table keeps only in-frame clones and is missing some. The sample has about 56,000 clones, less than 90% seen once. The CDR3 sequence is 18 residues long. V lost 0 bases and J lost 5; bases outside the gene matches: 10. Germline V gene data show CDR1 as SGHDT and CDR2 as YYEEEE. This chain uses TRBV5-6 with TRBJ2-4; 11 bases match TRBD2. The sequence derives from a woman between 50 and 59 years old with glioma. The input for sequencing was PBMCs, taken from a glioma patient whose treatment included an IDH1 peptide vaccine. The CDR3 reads CASSLGLAGMDVENIQYF. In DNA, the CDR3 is TGTGCCAGCAGCTTGGGACTAGCGGGGATGGATGTCGAAAACATTCAGTACTTC.